What follows is one T cell receptor (beta chain) and its context. Its antigen is undetermined. This specimen belongs to a study of T cell responses to AZD1222 COVID-19 vaccine. V shed 0 bases, J shed 14 bases, and the junction held 4 bases outside the gene matches. This CDR3 is 12 amino acids long. Looked up from germline, CDR1 is SGHDT and CDR2 is YYEEEE. TCRdb keeps only in-frame clones here, not all; method: immunoSEQ multiplex PCR. The sample includes tens of thousands of clones, 89% seen only once; the top ten take 9% to 9.5%. Findings of the study overall: Repertoire sampling happened only post peak T cell response.

This clonotype originated in an adult who received the AZD1222 COVID-19 vaccine. This sample comprised peripheral blood, obtained 28 days after the second AZD1222 dose. The V call is TRBV5-6, the J call TRBJ2-5; 10 bases are shared with TRBD2. The CDR3 is CASSLASGGSYF. CDR3 coding DNA: TGTGCCAGCAGCTTGGCTAGCGGGGGCTCCTACTTC. The complete variable domain, with remaining parts taken from reference TRBV5-6 and TRBJ2-5, reads DAGVTQSPTHLIKTRGQQVTLRCSPKSGHDTVSWYQQALGQGPQFIFQYYEEEERQRGNFPDRFSGHQFPNYSSELNVNALLLGDSALYLCASSLASGGSYFGPGTRLLVL.